What follows are 18 T cell receptor beta chains derived from one specimen sequenced in a study of T cell changes during pregnancy in multiple sclerosis. Produced via immunoSEQ multiplex PCR; TCRdb's table is partial and in-frame only. The table lists tens of thousands of clones, about nine tenths of them singletons. The sequencing here drew on peripheral blood, taken in the second trimester of pregnancy. The origin of the receptors is a female donor in good health, enrolled as a control in a pregnancy study.

The chain is built from TRBV10-3 and TRBJ2-2; D might be TRBD1 (6 bases). This CDR3 spans 14 amino acids. V was clipped by 10 bases and J by 2 bases, with 14 bases between them. Germline values: CDR1 ENHRY, CDR2 SYGVKD. DNA of the CDR3: TGTGCCAGCCGGCCAGGGGCCAACACCGGGGAGCTGTTTTTT. Encoded protein: CASRPGANTGELFF.

The chain has TRBV7-9 and TRBJ1-2; no firm D call. CDR1 is SEHNR, CDR2 FQNEAQ, per germline (reference sequence). The CDR3 consists of 19 residues. V was trimmed by 4 bases and J by 5 bases, leaving 29 bases between them. The CDR3 DNA sequence: TGTGCCAGCAGCTCCTCTACCGGGATCCAAATTGGATCTAGTTATGGCTACACCTTC. It encodes CASSSSTGIQIGSSYGYTF.

The gene calls are TRBV5-1 and TRBJ2-5, with D tentatively TRBD2 (6 bases). V lost 6 bases and J 2 bases, leaving 14 bases between the germline ends. CDR3 length equals 14 residues. Germline V gene sequence: CDR1 SGHRS, CDR2 YFSETQ. The CDR3 DNA reads as TGCGCCAGCACCCCCGGAGGGGCGCAAGAGACCCAGTACTTC. It specifies CASTPGGAQETQYF.

The CDR3 bases are TGTGCCAGCAGCTGGGGAGCAACTAATGAAAAACTGTTTTTT. This codes for CASSWGATNEKLFF. V is TRBV5-4 and J is TRBJ1-4; D ambiguous. Germline V gives CDR1 SGHNT, CDR2 YYREEE (reference sequence). The CDR3 covers 14 residues. V lost 3 bases, J lost 0 bases, and 6 bases lay in between. The complete variable domain, with remaining parts taken from reference TRBV5-4 and TRBJ1-4, reads ETGVTQSPTHLIKTRGQQVTLRCSSQSGHNTVSWYQQALGQGPQFIFQYYREEENGRGNFPPRFSGLQFPNYSSELNVNALELDDSALYLCASSWGATNEKLFFGSGTQLSVL.

J is TRBJ2-6 and V is TRBV5-1, with D unresolved. Per germline, CDR1 SGHRS and CDR2 YFSETQ. The CDR3 loop spans 16 amino acids. Trimming took 0 bases from V and 2 from J, leaving 9 bases between them. CDR3 nucleotides: TGCGCCAGCAGCTTGGGAGTATTGACTGGGGCCAACGTCCTGACTTTC. It yields the protein CASSLGVLTGANVLTF.

The chain joins TRBV5-6 to TRBJ2-3; 15 nucleotides match TRBD2. CDR3 length: 18 residues. Trimming at V came to 0 bases and at J to 4 bases, leaving 6 bases not matched to a gene. The germline gives CDR1 SGHDT, CDR2 YYEEEE. CDR3: CASSLGWTSGGGSDTQYF. CDR3 in DNA: TGTGCCAGCAGCTTGGGCTGGACTAGCGGGGGGGGTTCAGATACGCAGTATTTT. Using reference TRBV5-6 and TRBJ2-3 for the parts outside the CDR3, the full variable domain is DAGVTQSPTHLIKTRGQQVTLRCSPKSGHDTVSWYQQALGQGPQFIFQYYEEEERQRGNFPDRFSGHQFPNYSSELNVNALLLGDSALYLCASSLGWTSGGGSDTQYFGPGTRLTVL.

Note on this clone: Given a much more abundant clone one base away, this may be a read error. The J gene is TRBJ2-2, the V gene TRBV28; D not certain. The length of the CDR3 is 12 residues. V was shortened by 5 bases and J by 2 bases, with 3 bases between the two germline ends. The V gene's germline CDR1 is MDHEN and CDR2 SYDVKM. The CDR3 nucleotides read TGTGCCAGCAGTCTTAACACCGGGGAGCTGTTTTTT. Its protein product is CASSLNTGELFF.

The V call is TRBV19, the J call TRBJ1-1, with D perhaps TRBD1 (6 bases). There are 14 residues in the CDR3. V was trimmed by 5 bases and J by 5 bases, leaving 15 bases between them. Germline CDR1 is LNHDA and CDR2 is SQIVND (reference sequence). CDR3 in DNA: TGTGCCAGTAGTCGGACAGCTTGGCGGACTGAAGCTTTCTTT. It is translated as CASSRTAWRTEAFF.

The chain carries TRBV20-1 and TRBJ1-2, with TRBD1 identical over 7 bases. This CDR3 has 11 residues. Looked up from germline, CDR1 is DFQATT and CDR2 is SNEGSKA (reference sequence). The ends lost 4 bases at V and 6 bases at J; junction bases unmatched: 2. The chain's CDR3 is CSANRGDGYTF. The CDR3 DNA reads TGCAGTGCTAACAGGGGTGATGGCTACACCTTC.

The chain is built from TRBV6-1 and TRBJ1-4; tentative D call: TRBD1 (5 bases). The CDR3 runs 14 residues. Trimming shortened V by 4 bases and J by 4 bases, and 10 bases separated the two germline ends. Germline-derived CDR1 and CDR2 are MNHNS and SASEGT. The CDR3 reads CASSARQLNEKLFF. DNA of the CDR3: TGTGCCAGCAGTGCGCGACAGCTTAATGAAAAACTGTTTTTT.

V usage is TRBV10-3 and J usage is TRBJ1-2; 7 bases are shared with TRBD1. This CDR3 contains 16 residues. Germline-derived CDR1 and CDR2 are ENHRY and SYGVKD. Trimming took 0 bases from V and 4 from J; bases not matched to a gene: 8. The CDR3 region has the DNA TGTGCCATCAGTGAGTCGAGGGTAGGGGGCACCTATGGCTACACCTTC. Encoded protein: CAISESRVGGTYGYTF.

The V gene is TRBV21-1, the J gene TRBJ1-1. TRBV21-1 is designated a pseudogene. The CDR3 extends over 13 amino acids. CDR3 amino acids: CASSRRGNTEAFF. CDR3 DNA sequence: TGTGCCAGCAGCAGGCGGGGTAACACTGAAGCTTTCTTT.

The CDR3 here is CSVWVGAVGNTIYF. The DNA of the CDR3 is TGCAGCGTTTGGGTGGGGGCAGTCGGAAACACCATATATTTT. The rearrangement joins TRBV29-1 to TRBJ1-3; possible D gene TRBD1, 6 bases. Germline CDR1 SQVTM, CDR2 ANQGSEA. The CDR3 is 14 residues long. V was cut by 5 bases and J by 4 bases, with 15 bases left in between. The whole variable domain, filled in from reference TRBV29-1 and TRBJ1-3, reads SAVISQKPSRDICQRGTSLTIQCQVDSQVTMMFWYRQQPGQSLTLIATANQGSEATYESGFVIDKFPISRPNLTFSTLTVSNMSPEDSSIYLCSVWVGAVGNTIYFGEGSWLTVV.

The chain uses TRBV7-2 and TRBJ2-1; 11 nucleotides match TRBD2. In germline, CDR1 is SGHTA, CDR2 FQGNSA. The CDR3 loop spans 15 amino acids. The ends lost 4 bases at V and 8 bases at J; junction bases unmatched: 7. CDR3 sequence (DNA): TGTGCCAGCAGCTCCGTAGCGGGAGGGGGGGATGAGCAGTTCTTC. Translating it yields CASSSVAGGGDEQFF.

The chain couples TRBV6-5 to TRBJ2-5; a possible D gene is TRBD1 (6 bases). The J call may be in error: the DNA end matches TRBJ2-7 better. This CDR3 spans 13 amino acids. Germline CDR1 and CDR2: MNHEY and SVGAGI. The CDR3 region is CAIGPGAGYEQYF. The CDR3 DNA follows: TGTGCCATCGGGCCAGGGGCAGGCTACGAGCAGTACTTC.

The genes are TRBV6-1 and TRBJ2-2; D is unclear. Trimming took off 7 bases at V and 4 bases at J, with 13 bases between the two ends. CDR1 MNHNS and CDR2 SASEGT come from the germline V gene. This CDR3 contains 14 residues. The CDR3 protein is CASTTGNPTGELFF. DNA for the CDR3: TGTGCCAGCACGACGGGTAATCCCACCGGGGAGCTGTTTTTT.

This clone was detected a few times. The chain couples TRBV7-9 to TRBJ1-6; D possibly corresponds to TRBD1 (5 bases). Germline-derived CDR1 and CDR2 are SEHNR and FQNEAQ (reference sequence). Trimming stripped 8 bases from V and 3 bases from J, with 14 bases between. This CDR3 has 15 residues. CDR3 DNA sequence: TGTGCCAGCGAACCGGGGGGGAGCTATAATTCACCCCTCCACTTT. Its translation: CASEPGGSYNSPLHF. Looking up the rest from reference TRBV7-9 and TRBJ1-6 gives the full variable domain: DTGVSQNPRHKITKRGQNVTFRCDPISEHNRLYWYRQTLGQGPEFLTYFQNEAQLEKSRLLSDRFSAERPKGSFSTLEIQRTEQGDSAMYLCASEPGGSYNSPLHFGNGTRLTVT.

The V call is TRBV7-9, the J call TRBJ2-1; D is possibly TRBD2 (6 bases). CDR1 and CDR2 (germline): SEHNR, FQNEAQ (reference sequence). Deletions cut 6 bases from V and 6 bases from J, with 18 bases between. The CDR3 sequence is 15 residues long. In nucleotides, the CDR3 is TGTGCCAGCAGTCCTCCGGGTGTGGGGGGCAATGAGCAGTTCTTC. Protein: CASSPPGVGGNEQFF.